This T cell receptor beta chain was identified in a study of shared clonotypes between healthy human individuals. Overall study results and limits: Non-shared clonotypes displayed generation probabilities falling below those of clonotypes present in all four donors. A limitation of the genetic and exposure-history diversity represented arose from few donors.

At the deep level, the assay was run. The repertoire was sequenced with immunoSEQ multiplex PCR; TCRdb's copy has only in-frame clones and lacks some. The data show fewer than 3 million clones, roughly 90% seen once. The V and J ends lost 4 bases and 5 bases, in that order; junction bases with no gene match: 14. This CDR3 spans 17 amino acids. The germline CDR1 and CDR2 sequences are MGHRA and YSYEKL. Concerning this clone: Its antigen remains unidentified.

Sequencing used naive CD4+ T cells from PBMCs. Noted subset: CD45RA+ positively selected. V is TRBV4-1 and J is TRBJ2-1, with 7 bases matching TRBD2. The TCR sequence derives from a man aged 18 to 35 in good health. Some clones in this sample may be carry-over from other donors' samples. The CDR3 bases are TGCGCCAGCAGCCGAAACGTTGTGGCGGGAGTCGACAATGAGCAGTTCTTC. This codes for CASSRNVVAGVDNEQFF.